This passage covers 27 T cell receptor beta chains from one sample sequenced in a study of CD8 T cells in Susac syndrome (dated by TCRdb to about 2019). The method was the immunoSEQ multiplex PCR assay. RNA was extracted using the RNeasy kit, and about 0.45 to 1 ug of the RNA was reverse transcribed with random hexamers. TCRdb reworked the public reads: Q25 trimming with fastp, MiXCR clone assembly, productive beta chains retained. Records with the same CDR3 protein are collapsed into one entry carrying the most frequent genes and DNA. For this sample there are roughly 190,000 distinct CDR3 sequences; around 96% appear just once. The ten largest clones represent 0.08% to 0.11% of the sample. Sequencing was done on a sample of CD4+ T cells from PBMCs. These TCRs come from a human donor in good health.

This clonotype was seen just once. The rearrangement joins TRBV18 to TRBJ1-2; a weak D match, TRBD1 (6 bases). The CDR3 sequence is 15 residues long. In germline, CDR1 is KGHSH, CDR2 LQKENI. V gave up 1 base and J gave up 8 bases, with 17 bases separating them. The CDR3 coding sequence is TGTGCCAGCTCACCACAGGGCTGGACAGATCACGGCTACACCTTC. Its protein product is CASSPQGWTDHGYTF.

The chain links TRBV27 to TRBJ2-2, with 11 nucleotides matching TRBD2. Germline values: CDR1 MNHEY, CDR2 SMNVEV (reference sequence). Trimming took 3 bases from V and 5 from J; bases not matched to a gene: 2. This CDR3 has 15 residues. CDR3 DNA sequence: TGTGCCAGCAGTTTGATAGCGGGAGGGACCGGGGAGCTGTTTTTT. It is translated as CASSLIAGGTGELFF.

V usage is TRBV7-2 and J usage is TRBJ2-1; possibly TRBD2 for D (6 bases). The CDR3 consists of 14 residues. V was trimmed by 5 bases and J by 8 bases, leaving 16 bases between them. Germline CDR1 SGHTA, CDR2 FQGNSA. CDR3 region: CASSPIGGPYEQFF. DNA for the CDR3: TGTGCCAGCAGCCCTATCGGAGGGCCTTATGAGCAGTTCTTC.

The chain links TRBV7-2 to TRBJ2-3; D is ambiguous. The V gene's germline CDR1 is SGHTA and CDR2 FQGNSA. The V and J ends lost 5 bases and 0 bases respectively, with 12 bases between them. The CDR3 is made up of 15 amino acids. The CDR3 nucleotides read TGTGCCAGCAGCCCCCTAGTTTCTAGCACAGATACGCAGTATTTT. This codes for CASSPLVSSTDTQYF.

This clonotype appeared a single time. This chain connects TRBV20-1 to TRBJ2-3; a possible D gene is TRBD2 (5 bases). The CDR3 length is 14 residues. The germline V gene encodes CDR1 DFQATT and CDR2 SNEGSKA (reference sequence). The V gene lost 4 bases and the J gene lost 1 base, with 12 bases spanning the gap. CDR3 loop: CSATQAVRTDTQYF. The CDR3, as DNA: TGCAGTGCTACCCAAGCGGTTCGCACAGATACGCAGTATTTT.

This sequence joins TRBV9 and TRBJ1-4; perhaps TRBD1 as D (6 bases). The CDR3 contains 16 residues. CDR1 and CDR2 from the germline V gene are SGDLS and YYNGEE. V lost 0 bases and J lost 8, with 17 bases in between. The CDR3 loop reads CASSVERGGRFEKLFF. CDR3 sequence (DNA): TGTGCCAGCAGCGTAGAACGAGGGGGAAGGTTCGAAAAACTGTTTTTT.

The V gene is TRBV30, the J gene TRBJ2-1, with 7 bases that match TRBD2. Per germline, CDR1 GTSNPN and CDR2 SVGIG (reference sequence). V was clipped by 0 bases and J by 0 bases; unmatched bases: 2. CDR3 length: 15 amino acids. This chain's CDR3 is CAWSVGGSSYNEQFF. For the CDR3, the DNA is TGTGCCTGGAGTGTAGGCGGGAGCTCCTACAATGAGCAGTTCTTC.

The chain uses TRBV20-1 and TRBJ2-1; TRBD2 might be the D (6 bases). The CDR3 runs 14 residues. CDR1 and CDR2 from the germline V gene are DFQATT and SNEGSKA (reference sequence). The V and J ends lost 0 bases and 7 bases respectively, with 13 bases between them. In DNA, the CDR3 is TGCAGTGCTAGAGATTGGAGGGTAAGGAATGAGCAGTTCTTC. Protein product: CSARDWRVRNEQFF.

The count of this clonotype is one. The V and J genes are TRBV7-9 and TRBJ2-7, with D possibly matching TRBD1 (5 bases). V was cut by 5 bases and J by 8 bases, with 13 bases left in between. CDR3 length: 12 residues. Germline V gene data show CDR1 as SEHNR and CDR2 as FQNEAQ (reference sequence). The CDR3 is CASSPTAWQQYF. CDR3 nucleotides: TGTGCCAGCAGCCCGACAGCCTGGCAGCAGTACTTC.

The genes are TRBV12-3 or TRBV12-4 and TRBJ2-1, with D perhaps matching TRBD1 or TRBD2 (6 bases each). V lost 6 bases and J 6 bases, leaving 21 bases between the germline ends. CDR3 length: 16 amino acids. CDR3 residues: CASSSGVRGTLNEQFF. DNA of the CDR3: TGTGCCAGCAGCTCGGGGGTCAGGGGTACTCTCAATGAGCAGTTCTTC.

The chain links TRBV19 to TRBJ2-3; maybe TRBD1 (5 bases). Germline-derived CDR1 and CDR2 are LNHDA and SQIVND (reference sequence). Deletions cut 6 bases from V and 4 bases from J, with 14 bases between. The CDR3 length is 14 residues. This CDR3 is CASSVLWGADTQYF. CDR3 DNA: TGTGCCAGTAGCGTCTTATGGGGCGCAGATACGCAGTATTTT.

The rearrangement uses TRBV29-1 and TRBJ2-7; possibly TRBD1 for D (6 bases). The length of the CDR3 is 13 residues. Trimming removed 7 bases from V and 0 bases from J, with 13 bases in between. CDR1 and CDR2 (germline): SQVTM, ANQGSEA. The CDR3 DNA is TGCAGCGCCTTTGACAGGAGCTCCTACGAGCAGTACTTC. This codes for CSAFDRSSYEQYF.

This sequence joins TRBV9 and TRBJ2-7, with TRBD1 matching 12 bases. The CDR3 sequence is 15 residues long. Germline assignment: CDR1 SGDLS and CDR2 YYNGEE. V shed 2 bases, J shed 6 bases, and the junction held 6 bases outside the gene matches. CDR3 nucleotides: TGTGCCAGCAGCGTCCACGGGACAGGGGGCGGCGAGCAGTACTTC. This translates into CASSVHGTGGGEQYF.

This chain connects TRBV6-2 or TRBV6-3 to TRBJ2-7; D is uncertain. This CDR3 region has 17 residues. The V end lost 2 bases, the J end lost 4 bases, and 21 bases lay between the germline ends. Per germline, CDR1 MNHEY and CDR2 SVGEGT. The CDR3 region has the DNA TGTGCCAGCAGTTACAGGAGTGCGGTCAGCCTAGGATACGAGCAGTACTTC. Protein: CASSYRSAVSLGYEQYF.

The chain is built from TRBV29-1 and TRBJ2-7; 8 nucleotides line up with TRBD2. The germline gives CDR1 SQVTM, CDR2 ANQGSEA. The ends lost 4 bases at V and 6 bases at J; junction bases unmatched: 2. CDR3 length equals 11 residues. The CDR3 loop is CSVAGGLEQYF. The CDR3 DNA reads TGCAGCGTTGCGGGGGGGCTCGAGCAGTACTTC.

CDR3 nucleotides: TGTGCCAGCAGCTTATTACTAGCGGAGACCTACGAGCAGTACTTC. This encodes CASSLLLAETYEQYF. The chain has TRBV7-9 and TRBJ2-7; TRBD2 matches 8 bases. CDR1 is SEHNR and CDR2 is FQNEAQ in the germline V gene (reference sequence). V lost 2 bases to trimming and J lost 2 bases; unmatched junction nucleotides: 5. The CDR3 consists of 15 residues.

The chain recombines TRBV4-3 with TRBJ2-1; 7 bases fit TRBD2. Looked up from germline, CDR1 is LGHNA and CDR2 is YSLEER. With 3 bases clipped from V and 0 bases from J, the junction kept 11 bases outside the gene matches. This CDR3 spans 18 amino acids. This CDR3 is CASSHRPSGGSSYNEQFF. The CDR3 DNA reads TGCGCCAGCAGCCATAGACCCTCCGGGGGGAGCTCCTACAATGAGCAGTTCTTC.

The rearrangement joins TRBV12-3 or TRBV12-4 to TRBJ1-1; a possible D gene is TRBD1 (5 bases). This CDR3 is built from 14 residues. V shed 2 bases and J shed 4 bases, with 11 bases lying between them. The CDR3: CASSLLGTSTEAFF. DNA of the CDR3: TGTGCCAGCAGTTTATTGGGGACTTCCACTGAAGCTTTCTTT.

This clonotype was counted a single time. The chain employs TRBV25-1 and TRBJ2-5; no definite D call. This CDR3 spans 11 amino acids. The germline V gene has CDR1 MGHDK and CDR2 SYGVNS. The V end lost 1 base, the J end lost 4 bases, and 1 base lay between the germline ends. Written as DNA, the CDR3 is TGTGCCAGCAGTGAATTAGAGACCCAGTACTTC. This translates into CASSELETQYF. Variable domain in full (rest from reference TRBV25-1 and TRBJ2-5): EADIYQTPRYLVIGTGKKITLECSQTMGHDKMYWYQQDPGMELHLIHYSYGVNSTEKGDLSSESTVSRIRTEHFPLTLESARPSHTSQYLCASSELETQYFGPGTRLLVL.

V usage is TRBV30 and J usage is TRBJ2-1, with TRBD2 as a possible D gene (6 bases). Looked up from germline, CDR1 is GTSNPN and CDR2 is SVGIG (reference sequence). The CDR3 spans 13 residues. Trimming shortened V by 3 bases and J by 3 bases, and 9 bases separated the two germline ends. The CDR3: CAWSGTLYNEQFF. CDR3 nucleotides: TGTGCCTGGAGCGGGACTCTCTACAATGAGCAGTTCTTC.

This sequence joins TRBV27 and TRBJ1-5; 7 nucleotides align to TRBD1. Germline lookup yields CDR1 MNHEY and CDR2 SMNVEV (reference sequence). After removal of 7 bases from V and 1 base from J, the junction contained 10 bases not matched to a gene. The CDR3 sequence is 16 residues long. As DNA, the CDR3 is TGTGCCAGCACCGTCGACAGGGTTGTAAGCAATCAGCCCCAGCATTTT. Its protein product is CASTVDRVVSNQPQHF.

Only one count was recorded for this clonotype. J is TRBJ2-6 and V is TRBV29-1, with no clear D. From germline, CDR1 is SQVTM and CDR2 ANQGSEA. Trimming left V 5 bases short and J 0 bases short, with 8 bases between. The CDR3 is 14 amino acids. CDR3 in DNA: TGCAGCGTTAATATAGGCTCTGGGGCCAACGTCCTGACTTTC. Its translation is CSVNIGSGANVLTF.

The chain couples TRBV29-1 to TRBJ2-3; D may be TRBD2 (6 bases). The CDR3 runs to 14 residues. The germline gives CDR1 SQVTM, CDR2 ANQGSEA. V lost 0 bases and J 7 bases, leaving 14 bases between the germline ends. CDR3 coding DNA: TGCAGCGTTGAAGATGGGCGGGGAAGTAATACGCAGTATTTT. This translates into CSVEDGRGSNTQYF.

This clonotype was observed once. The chain recombines TRBV4-2 with TRBJ2-7, with TRBD1 identical over 10 bases. Germline values: CDR1 LGHNA, CDR2 YNFKEQ. V was clipped by 3 bases and J by 2 bases; unmatched bases: 4. This CDR3 spans 15 amino acids. The CDR3 DNA follows: TGTGCCAGCAGCCAGTACGGACAGGGGGCCTACGAGCAGTACTTC. This encodes CASSQYGQGAYEQYF.

The chain combines TRBV27 with TRBJ1-2; D remains unclear. Germline V lookup: CDR1 MNHEY, CDR2 SMNVEV (reference sequence). CDR3 length equals 13 residues. V lost 5 bases to trimming and J lost 5 bases, with 12 bases between them. CDR3 sequence: CASSVDSEYGYTF. CDR3 DNA: TGTGCCAGCAGTGTGGACTCGGAGTATGGCTACACCTTC.

V gene TRBV29-1 combines with J gene TRBJ1-2; 8 bases align to TRBD1. Germline CDR1 is SQVTM and CDR2 is ANQGSEA. Trimming removed 4 bases from V and 4 bases from J; junction bases left unmatched: 5. The CDR3 length is 13 residues. The CDR3 DNA follows: TGCAGCGTTGGACAGGGGACCGGCTATGGCTACACCTTC. Translating it yields CSVGQGTGYGYTF.

The chain is built from TRBV20-1 and TRBJ2-5; 11 nucleotides match TRBD1. V trimming: 4 bases; J trimming: 1 base; junction bases outside the gene matches: 5. The CDR3 extends over 15 amino acids. The germline gives CDR1 DFQATT, CDR2 SNEGSKA (reference sequence). CDR3 region: CSATPGTGGQETQYF. CDR3 coding DNA: TGCAGTGCTACCCCCGGGACAGGGGGCCAAGAGACCCAGTACTTC.